The clone carrying this T cell receptor (beta chain) has a count of ten or more. CDR1 GTSNPN and CDR2 SVGIG come from the germline V gene (reference sequence). This CDR3 comprises 14 residues. Between the trimmed V and J ends, which lost 2 bases and 2 bases, there was a span of 10 bases. This sample was taken from a study of T cells in Graves' hyperthyroidism and ophthalmopathy. Patients were excluded because of uncontrolled infection, other autoimmune disease, pregnancy or lactation. Amplification of TCR beta CDR3 regions was performed using RNA transcripts as template. TCR CDR3 underwent first-round RT-PCR with the HTBI primer set. TCRdb independently ran MiXCR on the multiplex PCR reads; one entry per CDR3 protein. Altogether 530,000 or so distinct CDR3 sequences are present, 17% being singletons, with the ten largest covering roughly 15%.

The specimen was blood. This clonotype was obtained from a woman between 18 and 29 years old with Graves' ophthalmopathy. The V gene is TRBV30, the J gene TRBJ1-5; D remains ambiguous. The DNA of the CDR3 is TGTGCCTGGAGTCCCGGACGGGGCAATCAGCCCCAGCATTTT. This translates into CAWSPGRGNQPQHF.